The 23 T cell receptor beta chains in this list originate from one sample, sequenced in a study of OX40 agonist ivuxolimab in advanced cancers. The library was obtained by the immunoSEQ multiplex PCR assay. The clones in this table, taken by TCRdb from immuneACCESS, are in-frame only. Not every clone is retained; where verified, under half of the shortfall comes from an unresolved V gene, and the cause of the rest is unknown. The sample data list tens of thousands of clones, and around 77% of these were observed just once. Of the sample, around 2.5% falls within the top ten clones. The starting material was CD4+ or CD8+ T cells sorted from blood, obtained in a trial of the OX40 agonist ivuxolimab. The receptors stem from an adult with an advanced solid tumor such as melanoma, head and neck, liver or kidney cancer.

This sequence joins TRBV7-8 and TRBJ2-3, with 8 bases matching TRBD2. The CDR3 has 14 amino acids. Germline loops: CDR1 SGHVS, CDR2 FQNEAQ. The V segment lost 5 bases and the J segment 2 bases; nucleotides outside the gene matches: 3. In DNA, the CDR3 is TGTGCCAGCAGCCCGACTAGCGCCACAGATACGCAGTATTTT. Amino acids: CASSPTSATDTQYF.

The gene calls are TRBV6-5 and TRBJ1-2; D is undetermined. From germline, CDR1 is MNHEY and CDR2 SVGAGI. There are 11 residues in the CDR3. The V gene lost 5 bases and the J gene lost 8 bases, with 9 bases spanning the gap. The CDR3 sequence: CASSDVGGYTF. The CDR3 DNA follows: TGTGCCAGCAGTGACGTGGGGGGCTACACCTTC.

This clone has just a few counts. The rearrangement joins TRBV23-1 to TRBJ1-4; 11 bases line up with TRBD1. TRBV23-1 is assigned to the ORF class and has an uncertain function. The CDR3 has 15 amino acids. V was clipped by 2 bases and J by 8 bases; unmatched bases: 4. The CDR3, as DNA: TGCGCCAGCAGTCAACTCCGGGACAGGGGGGAAAAACTGTTTTTT. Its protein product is CASSQLRDRGEKLFF.

The CDR3 is CASVSGVSGNTIYF. The DNA for the CDR3 is TGTGCCAGCGTGTCAGGGGTTTCTGGAAACACCATATATTTT. The V and J genes are TRBV6-1 and TRBJ1-3; a possible D gene is TRBD1 (6 bases). Germline lookup yields CDR1 MNHNS and CDR2 SASEGT. This CDR3 comprises 14 residues. Trimming took 8 bases from V and 1 from J, leaving 12 bases between them.

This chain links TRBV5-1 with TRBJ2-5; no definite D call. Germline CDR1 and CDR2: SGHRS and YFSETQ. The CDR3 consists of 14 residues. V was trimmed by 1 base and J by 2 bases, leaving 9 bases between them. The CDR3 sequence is CASSLLPEQETQYF. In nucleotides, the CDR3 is TGCGCCAGCAGCTTGCTACCAGAGCAAGAGACCCAGTACTTC.

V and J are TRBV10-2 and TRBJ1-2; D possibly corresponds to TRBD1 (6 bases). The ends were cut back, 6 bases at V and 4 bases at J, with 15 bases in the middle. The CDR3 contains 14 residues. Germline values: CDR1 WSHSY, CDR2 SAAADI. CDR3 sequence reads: CASRSGVGGYGYTF. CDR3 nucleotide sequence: TGCGCCAGCAGGAGTGGGGTAGGGGGCTATGGCTACACCTTC.

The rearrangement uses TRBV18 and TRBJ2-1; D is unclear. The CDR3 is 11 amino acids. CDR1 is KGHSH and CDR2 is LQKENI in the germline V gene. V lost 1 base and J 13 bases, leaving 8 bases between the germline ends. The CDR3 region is CASSPQGLQFF. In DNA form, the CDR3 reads TGTGCCAGCTCACCACAAGGGTTACAGTTCTTC. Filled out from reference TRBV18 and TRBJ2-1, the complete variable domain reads NAGVMQNPRHLVRRRGQEARLRCSPMKGHSHVYWYRQLPEEGLKFMVYLQKENIIDESGMPKERFSAEFPKEGPSILRIQQVVRGDSAAYFCASSPQGLQFFGPGTRLTVL.

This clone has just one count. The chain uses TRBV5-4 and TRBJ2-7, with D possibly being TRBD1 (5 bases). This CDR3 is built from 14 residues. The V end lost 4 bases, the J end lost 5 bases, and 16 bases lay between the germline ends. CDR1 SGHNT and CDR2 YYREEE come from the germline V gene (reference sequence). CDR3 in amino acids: CASSRTQGHNEQYF. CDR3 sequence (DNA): TGTGCCAGCAGCCGAACGCAGGGTCATAACGAGCAGTACTTC.

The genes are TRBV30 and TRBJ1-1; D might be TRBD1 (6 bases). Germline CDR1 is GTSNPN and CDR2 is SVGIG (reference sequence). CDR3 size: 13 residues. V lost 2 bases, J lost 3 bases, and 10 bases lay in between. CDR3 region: CAWSWTADTEAFF. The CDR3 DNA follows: TGTGCCTGGAGTTGGACAGCGGACACTGAAGCTTTCTTT.

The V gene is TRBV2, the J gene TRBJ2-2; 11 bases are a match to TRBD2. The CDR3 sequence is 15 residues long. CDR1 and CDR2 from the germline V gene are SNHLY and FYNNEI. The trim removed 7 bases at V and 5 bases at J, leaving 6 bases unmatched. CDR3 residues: CASTTSGSSTGELFF. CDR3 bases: TGTGCCAGCACCACTAGCGGGAGTTCTACCGGGGAGCTGTTTTTT.

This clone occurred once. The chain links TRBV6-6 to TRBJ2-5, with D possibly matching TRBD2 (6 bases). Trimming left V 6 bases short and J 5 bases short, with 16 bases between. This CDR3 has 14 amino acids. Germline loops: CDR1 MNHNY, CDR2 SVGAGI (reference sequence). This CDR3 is CASRDARDWETQYF. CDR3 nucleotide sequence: TGTGCCAGCAGGGATGCGAGGGACTGGGAGACCCAGTACTTC.

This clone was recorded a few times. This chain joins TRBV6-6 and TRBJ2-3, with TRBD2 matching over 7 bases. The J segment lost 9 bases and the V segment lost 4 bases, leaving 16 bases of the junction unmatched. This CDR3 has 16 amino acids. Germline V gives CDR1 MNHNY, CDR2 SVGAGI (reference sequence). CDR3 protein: CASSSGTTSRRGTQYF. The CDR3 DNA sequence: TGTGCCAGCAGTTCCGGGACTACCTCTCGCCGGGGAACGCAGTATTTT.

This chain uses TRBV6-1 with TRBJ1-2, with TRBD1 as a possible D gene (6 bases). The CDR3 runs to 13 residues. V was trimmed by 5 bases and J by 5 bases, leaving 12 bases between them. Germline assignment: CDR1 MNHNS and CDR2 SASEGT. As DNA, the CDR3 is TGTGCCAGCAGTCTCACAGGGCTATATGGCTACACCTTC. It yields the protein CASSLTGLYGYTF.

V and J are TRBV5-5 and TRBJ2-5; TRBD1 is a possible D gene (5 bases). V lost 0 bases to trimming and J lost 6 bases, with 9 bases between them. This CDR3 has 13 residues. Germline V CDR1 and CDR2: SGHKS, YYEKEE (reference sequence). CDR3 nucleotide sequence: TGTGCCAGCAGCTTGGATTCAGGGCAGACCCAGTACTTC. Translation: CASSLDSGQTQYF.

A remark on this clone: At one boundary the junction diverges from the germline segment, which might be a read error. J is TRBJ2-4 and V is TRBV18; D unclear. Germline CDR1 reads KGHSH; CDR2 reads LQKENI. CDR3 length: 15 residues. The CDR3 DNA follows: TGTGCCACCTCACCCGACTCACCCGTCGGGAACATTCAGTACTTC. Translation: CATSPDSPVGNIQYF. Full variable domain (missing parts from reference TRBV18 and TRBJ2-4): NAGVMQNPRHLVRRRGQEARLRCSPMKGHSHVYWYRQLPEEGLKFMVYLQKENIIDESGMPKERFSAEFPKEGPSILRIQQVVRGDSAAYFCATSPDSPVGNIQYFGAGTRLSVL.

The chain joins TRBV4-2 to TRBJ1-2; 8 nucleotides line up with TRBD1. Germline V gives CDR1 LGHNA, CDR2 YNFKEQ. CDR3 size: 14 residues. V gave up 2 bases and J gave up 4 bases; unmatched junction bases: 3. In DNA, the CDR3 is TGTGCCAGCAGCCAACAGGGGGCCGGCTATGGCTACACCTTC. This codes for CASSQQGAGYGYTF.

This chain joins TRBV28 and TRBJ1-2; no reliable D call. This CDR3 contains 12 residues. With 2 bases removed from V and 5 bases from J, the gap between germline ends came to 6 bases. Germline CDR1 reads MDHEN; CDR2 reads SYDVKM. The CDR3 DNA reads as TGTGCCAGCAGTTTAGAAGGGTATGGCTACACCTTC. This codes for CASSLEGYGYTF.

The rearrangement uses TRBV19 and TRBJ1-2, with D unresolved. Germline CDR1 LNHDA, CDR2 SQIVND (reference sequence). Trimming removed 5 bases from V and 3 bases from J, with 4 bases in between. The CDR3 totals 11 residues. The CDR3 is CASSADYGYTF. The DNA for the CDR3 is TGTGCCAGTAGTGCCGACTATGGCTACACCTTC.

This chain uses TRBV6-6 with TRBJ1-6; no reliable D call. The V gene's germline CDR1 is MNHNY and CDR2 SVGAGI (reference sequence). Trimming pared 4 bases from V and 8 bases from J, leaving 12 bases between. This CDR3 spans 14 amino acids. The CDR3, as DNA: TGTGCCAGCAGTTTCACTAGTGGGGATTCACCCCTCCACTTT. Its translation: CASSFTSGDSPLHF.

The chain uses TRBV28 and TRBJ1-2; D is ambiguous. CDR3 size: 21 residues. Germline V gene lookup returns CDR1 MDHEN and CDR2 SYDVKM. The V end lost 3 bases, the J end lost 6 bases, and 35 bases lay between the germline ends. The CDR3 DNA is TGTGCCAGCAGTTTGCCCTTTGGGGTTGGGTCAAAACCCCACGGAGTAGATGGCTACACCTTC. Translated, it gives CASSLPFGVGSKPHGVDGYTF.

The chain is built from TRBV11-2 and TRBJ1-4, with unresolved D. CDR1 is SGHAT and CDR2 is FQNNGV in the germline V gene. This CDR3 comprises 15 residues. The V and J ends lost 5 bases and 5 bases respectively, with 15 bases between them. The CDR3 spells CASSQPTRLNEKLFF. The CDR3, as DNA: TGTGCCAGCAGCCAACCTACACGGCTCAATGAAAAACTGTTTTTT. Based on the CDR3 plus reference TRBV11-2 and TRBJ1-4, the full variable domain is EAGVAQSPRYKIIEKRQSVAFWCNPISGHATLYWYQQILGQGPKLLIQFQNNGVVDDSQLPKDRFSAERLKGVDSTLKIQPAKLEDSAVYLCASSQPTRLNEKLFFGSGTQLSVL.

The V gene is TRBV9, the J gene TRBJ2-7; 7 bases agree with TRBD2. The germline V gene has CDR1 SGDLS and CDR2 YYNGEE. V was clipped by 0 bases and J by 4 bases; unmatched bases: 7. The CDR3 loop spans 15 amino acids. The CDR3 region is CASSVEGGSFYEQYF. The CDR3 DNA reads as TGTGCCAGCAGCGTAGAGGGCGGGAGTTTTTACGAGCAGTACTTC. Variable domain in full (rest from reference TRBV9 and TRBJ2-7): DSGVTQTPKHLITATGQRVTLRCSPRSGDLSVYWYQQSLDQGLQFLIQYYNGEERAKGNILERFSAQQFPDLHSELNLSSLELGDSALYFCASSVEGGSFYEQYFGPGTRLTVT.

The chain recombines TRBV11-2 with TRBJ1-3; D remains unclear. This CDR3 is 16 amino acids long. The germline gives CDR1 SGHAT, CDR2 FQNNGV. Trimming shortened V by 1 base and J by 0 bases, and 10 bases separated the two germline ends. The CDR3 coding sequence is TGTGCCAGCAGCTTAGCCCAGCCCAGCTCTGGAAACACCATATATTTT. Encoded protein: CASSLAQPSSGNTIYF.